This T cell receptor (beta chain) comes out of a study of cytomegalovirus exposure and HLA in healthy donors. PCR employed 60 Vbeta and 13 Jbeta primers. Only in-frame clones appear in the TCRdb table, and some are missing; sequencing was by immunoSEQ multiplex PCR. Of about 170,000 clones detected, 70% to 90% appear once; the ten largest clones hold 2% to 3%. The sequence derives from a male donor in good health and CMV-seronegative. The material sequenced was PBMCs.

CDR3 DNA: TGTGCCAGCAGCCCGACAGGGGCTGGGGCCAACGTCCTGACTTTC. Translated, it gives CASSPTGAGANVLTF. The chain is built from TRBV13 and TRBJ2-6; 8 nucleotides line up with TRBD1. J gave up 2 bases and V 5 bases, and 2 bases lay outside the gene matches. Germline CDR1 reads PRHDT; CDR2 reads FYEKMQ (reference sequence). This CDR3 has 15 residues. The complete variable domain, with remaining parts taken from reference TRBV13 and TRBJ2-6, reads AAGVIQSPRHLIKEKRETATLKCYPIPRHDTVYWYQQGPGQDPQFLISFYEKMQSDKGSIPDRFSAQQFSDYHSELNMSSLELGDSALYFCASSPTGAGANVLTFGAGSRLTVL.